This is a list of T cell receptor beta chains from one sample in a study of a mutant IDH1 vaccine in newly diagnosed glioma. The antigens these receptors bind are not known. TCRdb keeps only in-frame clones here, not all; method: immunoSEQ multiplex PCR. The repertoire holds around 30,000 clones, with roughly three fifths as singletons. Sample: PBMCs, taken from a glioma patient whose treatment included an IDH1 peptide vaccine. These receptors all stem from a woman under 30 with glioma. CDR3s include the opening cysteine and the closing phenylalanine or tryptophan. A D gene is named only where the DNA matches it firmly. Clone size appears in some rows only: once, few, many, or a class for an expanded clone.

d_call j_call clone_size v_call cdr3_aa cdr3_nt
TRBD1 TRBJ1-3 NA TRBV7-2 CASSVGTGITGNTIYF TGTGCCAGCAGCGTCGGGACAGGGATCACTGGAAACACCATATATTTT
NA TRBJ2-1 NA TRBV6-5 CASSYSRVIHNEQFF TGTGCCAGCAGTTACTCCCGGGTTATCCACAATGAGCAGTTCTTC
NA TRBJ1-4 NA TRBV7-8 CASSLAMGANEKLFF TGTGCCAGCAGCTTAGCGATGGGTGCTAATGAAAAACTGTTTTTT
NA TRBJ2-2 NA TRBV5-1 CASSLAGELFF TGCGCCAGCAGCTTGGCCGGGGAGCTGTTTTTT
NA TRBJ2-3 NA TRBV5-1 CASRTEARTDTQYF TGCGCCAGCAGGACCGAGGCCCGCACAGATACGCAGTATTTT
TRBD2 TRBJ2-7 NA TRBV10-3 CAISESAGGYEQYF TGTGCCATCAGTGAGTCGGCGGGGGGCTACGAGCAGTACTTC
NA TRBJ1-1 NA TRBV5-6 CASSLDSWWNTEAFF TGTGCCAGCAGCTTGGACAGTTGGTGGAACACTGAAGCTTTCTTT
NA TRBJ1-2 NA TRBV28 CASSEQTYGYTF TGTGCCAGCAGCGAGCAAACCTATGGCTACACCTTC
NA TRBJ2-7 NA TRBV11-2 CASSLYGDNYEQYF TGTGCCAGCAGCCTATACGGGGATAACTACGAGCAGTACTTC
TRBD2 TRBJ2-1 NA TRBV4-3 CASSQVLADYNEQFF TGCGCCAGCAGCCAAGTCCTAGCGGATTACAATGAGCAGTTCTTC
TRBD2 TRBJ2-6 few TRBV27 CASRAGTINSGANVLTF TGTGCCAGCAGGGCAGGGACTATAAACTCTGGGGCCAACGTCCTGACTTTC
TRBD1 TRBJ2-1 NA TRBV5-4 CASSLKDRVHEQFF TGTGCCAGCAGCTTAAAGGACAGGGTGCATGAGCAGTTCTTC
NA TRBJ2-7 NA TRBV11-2 CASSLGPGTYEQYF TGTGCCAGCAGCTTAGGCCCAGGGACATACGAGCAGTACTTC
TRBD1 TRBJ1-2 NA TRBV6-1 CASRTLGTGRAGYTF TGTGCCAGCAGGACCCTAGGGACAGGGAGGGCTGGCTACACCTTC
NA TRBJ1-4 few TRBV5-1 CASSLAPQGISEGLFF TGCGCCAGCAGCTTGGCCCCCCAGGGGATTTCCGAAGGACTGTTTTTT
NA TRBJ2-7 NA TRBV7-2 CASSRSNPSVFSYEQYF TGTGCCAGCAGCAGAAGTAACCCTAGCGTCTTCTCCTACGAGCAGTACTTC
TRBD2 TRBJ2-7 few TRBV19 CASSKLAGGSYEQYF TGTGCCAGTAGTAAACTAGCGGGAGGCTCCTACGAGCAGTACTTC
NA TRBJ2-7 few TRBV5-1 CASSLSSSYEQYF TGCGCCAGCAGCTTGTCGAGCTCCTACGAGCAGTACTTC
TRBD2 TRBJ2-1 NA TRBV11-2 CASSLTSGYNEQFF TGTGCCAGCAGCTTGACTAGCGGTTACAATGAGCAGTTCTTC
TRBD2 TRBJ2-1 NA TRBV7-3 CASRGGNEQFF TGTGCCAGCAGGGGGGGGAATGAGCAGTTCTTC
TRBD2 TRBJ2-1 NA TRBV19 CASSIVPAGGRYNEQFF TGTGCCAGTAGTATAGTCCCCGCGGGGGGGCGATACAATGAGCAGTTCTTC
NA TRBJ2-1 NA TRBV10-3 CAISAGNEQFF TGTGCCATCAGTGCGGGCAATGAGCAGTTCTTC
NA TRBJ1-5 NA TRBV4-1 CASSQVWGLSQPQHF TGCGCCAGCAGCCAAGTATGGGGATTGAGTCAGCCCCAGCATTTT
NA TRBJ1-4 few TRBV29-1 CSVEPKNEKLFF TGCAGCGTTGAACCCAAAAATGAAAAACTGTTTTTT
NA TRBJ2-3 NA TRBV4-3 CASSQGGWGLDTQYF TGCGCCAGCAGCCAAGGAGGATGGGGGCTCGATACGCAGTATTTT
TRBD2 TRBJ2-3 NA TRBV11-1 CASSLEAGETAQYF TGTGCCAGCAGCTTAGAAGCGGGGGAGACAGCGCAGTATTTT
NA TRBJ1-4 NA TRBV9 CASSPRGGDEKLFF TGTGCCAGCAGCCCCAGGGGAGGTGATGAAAAACTGTTTTTT
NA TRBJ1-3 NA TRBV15 CATSREGGVTRGNTIYF TGTGCCACCAGCAGAGAGGGAGGGGTTACGCGCGGAAACACCATATATTTT
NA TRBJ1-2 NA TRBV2 CASSGQSLYGYTF TGTGCCAGCAGTGGACAGTCCCTCTATGGCTACACCTTC
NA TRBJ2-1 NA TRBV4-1 CASSQPSGARGDRSYNEQFF TGCGCCAGCAGCCAACCGTCCGGGGCCAGGGGGGATCGCTCCTACAATGAGCAGTTCTTC
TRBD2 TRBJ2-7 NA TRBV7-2 CASSFGTSGPYEQYF TGTGCCAGCAGCTTCGGGACTAGCGGACCCTACGAGCAGTACTTC
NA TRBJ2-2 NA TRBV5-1 CASSFGGGSTGELFF TGCGCCAGCAGCTTCGGAGGGGGCAGCACCGGGGAGCTGTTTTTT
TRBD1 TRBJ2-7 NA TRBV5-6 CASSYGQGVYEQYF TGTGCCAGCAGCTACGGACAGGGGGTGTACGAGCAGTACTTC
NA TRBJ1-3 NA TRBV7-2 CASSPLGGSGNTIYF TGTGCCAGCAGCCCCCTGGGCGGGAGCGGAAACACCATATATTTT
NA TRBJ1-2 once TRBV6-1 CASSVAGPLGYTF TGTGCCAGTTCAGTTGCGGGACCGCTCGGCTACACCTTC
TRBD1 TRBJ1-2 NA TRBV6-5 CASSRSGTVYGYTF TGTGCCAGCAGCCGGAGTGGGACAGTCTATGGCTACACCTTC
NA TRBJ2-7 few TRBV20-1 CSARESYEQYF TGCAGTGCTAGAGAGTCCTACGAGCAGTACTTC
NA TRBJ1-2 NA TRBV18 CASSPAGSGYGYTF TGTGCCAGCTCCCCGGCTGGGAGCGGTTATGGCTACACCTTC
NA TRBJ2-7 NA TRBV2 CASSATGVVGYEQYF TGTGCCAGCAGCGCAACGGGGGTCGTTGGCTACGAGCAGTACTTC
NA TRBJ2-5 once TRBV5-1 CASSFLLNSQETQYF TGCGCCAGCAGCTTCCTACTGAACTCACAAGAGACCCAGTACTTC
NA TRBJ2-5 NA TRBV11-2 CASTSTSRETQYF TGTGCCAGCACCTCTACATCTCGAGAGACCCAGTACTTC
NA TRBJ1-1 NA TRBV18 CASSPSVSLSEAFF TGTGCCAGCTCACCCTCGGTCAGCCTAAGTGAAGCTTTCTTT
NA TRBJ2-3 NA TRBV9 CASSVEGRSTDTQYF TGTGCCAGCAGCGTAGAAGGGCGGAGCACAGATACGCAGTATTTT
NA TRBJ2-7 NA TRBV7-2 CASSGEPYEQYF TGTGCCAGCAGCGGAGAACCCTACGAGCAGTACTTC
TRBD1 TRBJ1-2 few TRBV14 CASSQDGARGVYGYTF TGTGCCAGCAGCCAAGATGGGGCCAGGGGGGTCTATGGCTACACCTTC